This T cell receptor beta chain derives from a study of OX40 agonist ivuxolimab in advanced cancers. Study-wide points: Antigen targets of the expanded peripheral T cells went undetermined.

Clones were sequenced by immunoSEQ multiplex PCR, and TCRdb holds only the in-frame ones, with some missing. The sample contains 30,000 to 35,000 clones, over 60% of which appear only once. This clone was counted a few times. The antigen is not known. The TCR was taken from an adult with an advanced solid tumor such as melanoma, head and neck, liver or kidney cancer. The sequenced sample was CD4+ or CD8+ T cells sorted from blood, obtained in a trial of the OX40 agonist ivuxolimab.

The CDR3 region is CASSHWTGEVNTEAFF. The DNA of the CDR3 is TGCGCCAGCAGCCACTGGACAGGGGAGGTGAACACTGAAGCTTTCTTT. J is TRBJ1-1 and V is TRBV5-1; 9 bases map to TRBD1. This CDR3 has 16 amino acids. Looked up from germline, CDR1 is SGHRS and CDR2 is YFSETQ. J lost 0 bases, V lost 4 bases, and 7 bases had no gene match.